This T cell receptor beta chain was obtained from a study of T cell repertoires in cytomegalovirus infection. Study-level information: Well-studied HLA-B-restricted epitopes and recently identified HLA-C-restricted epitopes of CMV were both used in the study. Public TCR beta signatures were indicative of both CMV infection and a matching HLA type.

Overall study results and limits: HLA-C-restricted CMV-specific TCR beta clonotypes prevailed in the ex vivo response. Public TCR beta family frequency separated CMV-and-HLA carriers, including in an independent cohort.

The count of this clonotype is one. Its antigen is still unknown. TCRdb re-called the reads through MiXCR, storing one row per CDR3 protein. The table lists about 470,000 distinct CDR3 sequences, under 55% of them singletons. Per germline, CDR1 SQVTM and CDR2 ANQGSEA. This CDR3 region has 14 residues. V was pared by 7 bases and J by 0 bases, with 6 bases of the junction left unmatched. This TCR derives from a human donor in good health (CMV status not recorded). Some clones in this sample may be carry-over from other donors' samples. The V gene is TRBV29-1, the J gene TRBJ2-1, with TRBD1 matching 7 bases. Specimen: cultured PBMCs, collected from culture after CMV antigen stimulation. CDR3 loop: CSAGTASSYNEQFF. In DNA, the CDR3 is TGCAGCGCCGGGACAGCGAGCTCCTACAATGAGCAGTTCTTC.